This entry lists 21 T cell receptor beta chains sequenced from one sample in a study of PD-1 blockade in classical Hodgkin lymphoma. Specified time point: newly diagnosed, previously untreated cHL patient sample. Researchers pulled CD8+ T cells out of thawed PBMCs using magnetic negative selection. Assay: immunoSEQ multiplex PCR; the TCRdb copy retains only in-frame clones and omits some. The sample lists about 4,200 clones, 81% occurring once. Sequences were obtained from CD8+ T cells from blood. The receptors were gathered from a human donor with classical Hodgkin lymphoma.

V usage is TRBV27 and J usage is TRBJ1-2; D might be TRBD1 (6 bases). Germline V gene data show CDR1 as MNHEY and CDR2 as SMNVEV (reference sequence). This CDR3 contains 16 residues. Trimming shortened V by 3 bases and J by 4 bases, and 18 bases separated the two germline ends. The DNA of the CDR3 is TGTGCCAGCAGTTTTTCTGGGGGCGCTCCCTTCTATGGCTACACCTTC. Protein: CASSFSGGAPFYGYTF.

The chain combines TRBV6-5 with TRBJ2-2, with 8 bases matching TRBD1. The CDR3 spans 15 residues. V lost 4 bases, J lost 7 bases, and 8 bases stayed unmatched. Germline CDR1 is MNHEY and CDR2 is SVGAGI. In nucleotides, the CDR3 is TGTGCCAGCAGTTCGGACAGGGATTCTATCGGGGAGCTGTTTTTT. Translating it yields CASSSDRDSIGELFF.

V gene TRBV28 combines with J gene TRBJ2-7; D call uncertain. Germline V gene sequence: CDR1 MDHEN, CDR2 SYDVKM. V was shortened by 6 bases and J by 0 bases, with 15 bases between the two germline ends. The CDR3 sequence is 15 residues long. Here the CDR3 reads CASSPHGRSSYEQYF. The CDR3 DNA sequence: TGTGCCAGCAGCCCGCATGGACGAAGCTCCTACGAGCAGTACTTC.

The rearrangement links TRBV7-6 to TRBJ1-1; D gene unclear. Trimming removed 2 bases at V and 0 bases at J, with 7 bases between. From germline, CDR1 is SGHVS and CDR2 FNYEAQ. The CDR3 length is 14 residues. CDR3 loop: CASSLPNMNTEAFF. Here the CDR3 DNA reads TGTGCCAGCAGCTTACCGAACATGAACACTGAAGCTTTCTTT.

This clone occurred once. The chain is built from TRBV29-1 and TRBJ2-5; no reliable D call. Judging by the DNA end, TRBJ2-7 fits better; the J call may be wrong. The germline gives CDR1 SQVTM, CDR2 ANQGSEA. The CDR3 runs 11 residues. The DNA of the CDR3 is TGCAGCGTTCCAGGTCCCTACGAGCAGTACTTC. Its translation: CSVPGPYEQYF.

V gene TRBV6-1 combines with J gene TRBJ2-5, with D tentatively TRBD2 (6 bases). Trimming removed 5 bases at V and 6 bases at J, with 19 bases between. Germline CDR1 reads MNHNS; CDR2 reads SASEGT. This CDR3 contains 15 residues. The CDR3 reads CASSHYWREWKTQYF. CDR3 DNA: TGTGCCAGCAGTCACTACTGGAGGGAGTGGAAGACCCAGTACTTC.

This sequence joins TRBV5-4 and TRBJ2-5; tentative D call: TRBD1 (6 bases). Looked up from germline, CDR1 is SGHNT and CDR2 is YYREEE (reference sequence). The V gene lost 3 bases and the J gene lost 0 bases, with 12 bases spanning the gap. The CDR3 contains 15 residues. The CDR3 reads CASSSQQGYQETQYF. The CDR3 DNA is TGTGCCAGCAGCTCTCAACAGGGCTACCAAGAGACCCAGTACTTC. Based on the CDR3 plus reference TRBV5-4 and TRBJ2-5, the full variable domain is ETGVTQSPTHLIKTRGQQVTLRCSSQSGHNTVSWYQQALGQGPQFIFQYYREEENGRGNFPPRFSGLQFPNYSSELNVNALELDDSALYLCASSSQQGYQETQYFGPGTRLLVL.

This clone was counted once. This rearrangement joins TRBV27 to TRBJ2-7; the match to TRBD2 covers 9 bases. Germline V CDR1 and CDR2: MNHEY, SMNVEV (reference sequence). This CDR3 spans 17 amino acids. V was clipped by 5 bases and J by 0 bases; unmatched bases: 11. The CDR3 DNA sequence: TGTGCCAGCAGTCCACGACTAGCGGCACCGAGCTCCTACGAGCAGTACTTC. Protein product: CASSPRLAAPSSYEQYF.

The J gene is TRBJ2-7, the V gene TRBV4-2; D may be TRBD2 (6 bases). Trimming cost V 2 bases and J 4 bases, with 9 bases left between them. From germline, CDR1 is LGHNA and CDR2 YNFKEQ. The CDR3 totals 13 residues. DNA of the CDR3: TGTGCCAGCAGCCAACCGGCGGGATACGAGCAGTACTTC. Its translation is CASSQPAGYEQYF.

The table lists this clone with a count of one. The V gene is TRBV27, the J gene TRBJ2-3, with TRBD2 matching over 15 bases. The CDR3 extends over 18 amino acids. Germline CDR1 is MNHEY and CDR2 is SMNVEV (reference sequence). Unmatched junction bases numbered 7, after V lost 2 bases and J lost 4 bases. This CDR3 reads CASSLLGLAGGPADTQYF. The CDR3 nucleotides read TGTGCCAGCAGTTTACTCGGACTAGCGGGAGGGCCCGCAGATACGCAGTATTTT.

This clone has just a few counts. V and J are TRBV6-1 and TRBJ1-3, with 7 bases matching TRBD1. Germline lookup yields CDR1 MNHNS and CDR2 SASEGT. This CDR3 contains 15 residues. Losses at the gene ends were 2 bases for V and 4 bases for J; bases not matched to a gene: 5. As DNA, the CDR3 is TGTGCCAGCAGTGAAACGACAGGGTGGGGAAACACCATATATTTT. As protein: CASSETTGWGNTIYF.

In its sample, this clone was seen a few times. The chain joins TRBV27 to TRBJ2-2, with 8 bases identical to TRBD2. Losses at the gene ends were 6 bases for V and 4 bases for J; bases not matched to a gene: 7. This CDR3 comprises 15 residues. The germline CDR1 and CDR2 sequences are MNHEY and SMNVEV (reference sequence). The CDR3 sequence is CASREREFGTGELFF. Here the CDR3 DNA reads TGTGCCAGCAGGGAGCGGGAGTTCGGCACCGGGGAGCTGTTTTTT.

The chain joins TRBV7-8 to TRBJ2-2; TRBD2 might be the D (7 bases). The CDR3 totals 11 residues. The germline V gene has CDR1 SGHVS and CDR2 FQNEAQ. Trimming cost V 11 bases and J 6 bases, with 10 bases left between them. DNA of the CDR3: TGTGCCGGGGGGGGCTCCGGGGAGCTGTTTTTT. The encoded protein is CAGGGSGELFF.

The genes are TRBV28 and TRBJ1-5; 7 bases agree with TRBD1. CDR1 is MDHEN and CDR2 is SYDVKM in the germline V gene. V gave up 5 bases and J gave up 8 bases; unmatched junction bases: 9. The CDR3 covers 14 residues. Written as DNA, the CDR3 is TGTGCCAGCAGTCCCAGCGACAGGGTCAAGCCCCAGCATTTT. Its protein is CASSPSDRVKPQHF.

V is TRBV5-4 and J is TRBJ1-5, with a possible D match to TRBD1 (5 bases). Germline V CDR1 and CDR2: SGHNT, YYREEE (reference sequence). V was cut by 3 bases and J by 1 base, with 11 bases left in between. The CDR3 runs to 15 residues. CDR3 loop: CASSWVPGSNQPQHF. In nucleotides, the CDR3 is TGTGCCAGCAGCTGGGTCCCAGGGAGCAATCAGCCCCAGCATTTT.

Regarding this clone: One junction end disagrees with the germline gene, perhaps due to a read error. The rearrangement joins TRBV5-3 to TRBJ2-7, with a tentative D call TRBD1 (6 bases). TRBV5-3 is classed as an ORF, of uncertain function. The CDR3 runs to 14 residues. Here the CDR3 reads CASSWVWDNYEQYF. CDR3 nucleotide sequence: TGTGCCAGCAGCTGGGTTTGGGACAACTACGAGCAGTACTTC.

The chain is built from TRBV20-1 and TRBJ1-2, with D hard to call. The CDR3 length is 11 residues. V was cut by 1 base and J by 4 bases, with 4 bases left in between. CDR1 is DFQATT, CDR2 SNEGSKA, per germline (reference sequence). CDR3 in DNA: TGCAGTGCTAGAGGGCCCTATGGCTACACCTTC. This gives the protein CSARGPYGYTF.

The chain uses TRBV5-4 and TRBJ2-2; the D gene is possibly TRBD2 (6 bases). V lost 6 bases and J lost 6, with 15 bases in between. Germline loops: CDR1 SGHNT, CDR2 YYREEE (reference sequence). There are 14 residues in the CDR3. The DNA of the CDR3 is TGTGCCAGCAACCTAGCGTCTCACCCCGGGGAGCTGTTTTTT. It translates to CASNLASHPGELFF.

The rearrangement links TRBV9 to TRBJ2-3; weak D call: TRBD1 (5 bases). The CDR3 is 16 residues long. Trimming pared 0 bases from V and 1 base from J, leaving 12 bases between. The germline gives CDR1 SGDLS, CDR2 YYNGEE. The CDR3 nucleotides are TGTGCCAGCAGCGTAGGCAAGGGGTTCCGCACAGATACGCAGTATTTT. Encoded protein: CASSVGKGFRTDTQYF.

The chain has TRBV7-9 and TRBJ2-3, with D possibly TRBD1 on 6 matching bases. Germline V gives CDR1 SEHNR, CDR2 FQNEAQ (reference sequence). The CDR3 spans 12 residues. V lost 3 bases and J 10 bases, leaving 11 bases between the germline ends. CDR3 residues: CASSFRGGPQYF. The CDR3 coding sequence is TGTGCCAGCAGCTTCAGGGGCGGTCCGCAGTATTTT.

V gene TRBV2 combines with J gene TRBJ1-3; tentatively, D is TRBD1 (6 bases). The CDR3 is 15 amino acids. CDR1 and CDR2 (germline): SNHLY, FYNNEI. V dropped 1 base and J dropped 0 bases, with 7 bases sitting between them. The CDR3 here is CASSEDRDSGNTIYF. CDR3 DNA: TGTGCCAGCAGTGAAGACAGGGACTCTGGAAACACCATATATTTT.